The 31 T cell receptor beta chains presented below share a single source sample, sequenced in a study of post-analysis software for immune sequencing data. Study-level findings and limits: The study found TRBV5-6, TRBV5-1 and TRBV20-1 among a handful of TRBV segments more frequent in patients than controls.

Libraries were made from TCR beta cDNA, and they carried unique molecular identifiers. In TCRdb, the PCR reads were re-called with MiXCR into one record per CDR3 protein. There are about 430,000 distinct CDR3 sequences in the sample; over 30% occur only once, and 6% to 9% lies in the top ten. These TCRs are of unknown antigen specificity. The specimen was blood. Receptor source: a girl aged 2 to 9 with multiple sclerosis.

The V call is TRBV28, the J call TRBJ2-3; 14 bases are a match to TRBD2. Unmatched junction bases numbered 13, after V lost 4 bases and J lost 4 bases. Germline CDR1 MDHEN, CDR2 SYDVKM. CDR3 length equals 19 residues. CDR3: CASSSYRGLAGDFSDTQYF. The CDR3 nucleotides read TGTGCCAGCAGTTCATATCGGGGACTAGCGGGAGACTTTTCAGATACGCAGTATTTT.

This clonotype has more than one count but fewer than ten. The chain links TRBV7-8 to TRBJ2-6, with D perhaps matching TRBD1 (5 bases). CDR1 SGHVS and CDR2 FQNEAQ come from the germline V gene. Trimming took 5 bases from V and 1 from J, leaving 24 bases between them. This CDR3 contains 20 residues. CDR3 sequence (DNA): TGTGCCAGCAGCCTAGTAATGTGGGGCGCATCCTCTTCTGGGGCCAACGTCCTGACTTTC. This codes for CASSLVMWGASSSGANVLTF.

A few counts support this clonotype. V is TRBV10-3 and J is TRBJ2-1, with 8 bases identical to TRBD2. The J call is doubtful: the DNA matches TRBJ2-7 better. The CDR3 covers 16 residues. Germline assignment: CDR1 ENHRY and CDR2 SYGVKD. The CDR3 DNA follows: TGTGCCATCAGCCTTAGCGGGGTAGTTTCCTACAATGAGCAGTACTTC. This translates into CAISLSGVVSYNEQYF.

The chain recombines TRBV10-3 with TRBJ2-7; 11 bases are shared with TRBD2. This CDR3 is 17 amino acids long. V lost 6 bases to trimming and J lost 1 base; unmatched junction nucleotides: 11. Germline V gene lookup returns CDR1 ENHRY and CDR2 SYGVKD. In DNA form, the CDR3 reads TGTGCCATCAGCTGGGTCCTAGCGGGAGGCGGGTCCTACGAGCAGTACTTC. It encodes CAISWVLAGGGSYEQYF.

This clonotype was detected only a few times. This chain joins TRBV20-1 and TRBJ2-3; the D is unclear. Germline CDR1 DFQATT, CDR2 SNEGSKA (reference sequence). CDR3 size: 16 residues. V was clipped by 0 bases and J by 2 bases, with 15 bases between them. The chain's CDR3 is CSARDYKDPPTDTQYF. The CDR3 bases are TGCAGTGCTAGAGATTATAAGGACCCACCCACAGATACGCAGTATTTT.

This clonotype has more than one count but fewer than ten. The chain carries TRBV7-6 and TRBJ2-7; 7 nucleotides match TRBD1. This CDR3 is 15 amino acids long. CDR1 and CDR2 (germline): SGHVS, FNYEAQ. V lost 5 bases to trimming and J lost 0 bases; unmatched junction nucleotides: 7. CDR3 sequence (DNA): TGTGCCAGCAGCGAGCAGACAGGGCCCTCCTACGAGCAGTACTTC. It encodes CASSEQTGPSYEQYF.

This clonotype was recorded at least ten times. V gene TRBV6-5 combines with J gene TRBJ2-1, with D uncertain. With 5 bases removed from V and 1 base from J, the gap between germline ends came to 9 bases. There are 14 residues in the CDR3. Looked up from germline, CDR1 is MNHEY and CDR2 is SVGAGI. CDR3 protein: CASSAGDSYNEQFF. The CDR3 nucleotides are TGTGCCAGCAGTGCAGGTGATTCCTACAATGAGCAGTTCTTC.

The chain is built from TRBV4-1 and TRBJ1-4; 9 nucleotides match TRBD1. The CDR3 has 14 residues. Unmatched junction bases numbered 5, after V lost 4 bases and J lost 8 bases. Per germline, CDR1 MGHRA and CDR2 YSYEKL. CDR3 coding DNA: TGCGCCAGCAGCCTGGGACAGGGTCGGGAAAAACTGTTTTTT. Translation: CASSLGQGREKLFF.

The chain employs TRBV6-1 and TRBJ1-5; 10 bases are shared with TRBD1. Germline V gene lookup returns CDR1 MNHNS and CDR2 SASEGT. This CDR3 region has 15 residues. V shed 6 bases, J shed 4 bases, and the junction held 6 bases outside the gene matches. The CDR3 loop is CASRRDRGDNQPQHF. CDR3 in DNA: TGTGCCAGCAGACGGGACAGGGGCGATAATCAGCCCCAGCATTTT.

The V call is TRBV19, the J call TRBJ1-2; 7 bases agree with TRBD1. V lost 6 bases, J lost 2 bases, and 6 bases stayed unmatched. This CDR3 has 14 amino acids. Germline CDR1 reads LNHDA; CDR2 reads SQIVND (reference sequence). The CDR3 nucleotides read TGTGCCAGTAGCAGAGAGACAGGGAACTATGGCTACACCTTC. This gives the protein CASSRETGNYGYTF.

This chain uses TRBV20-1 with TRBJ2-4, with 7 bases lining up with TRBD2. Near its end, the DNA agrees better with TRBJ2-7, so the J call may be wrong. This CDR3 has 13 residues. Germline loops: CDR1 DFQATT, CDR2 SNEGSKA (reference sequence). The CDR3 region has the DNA TGCAGTGCTAGGTGGCGGGAGCCGGCCGAGCAGTACTTC. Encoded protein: CSARWREPAEQYF.

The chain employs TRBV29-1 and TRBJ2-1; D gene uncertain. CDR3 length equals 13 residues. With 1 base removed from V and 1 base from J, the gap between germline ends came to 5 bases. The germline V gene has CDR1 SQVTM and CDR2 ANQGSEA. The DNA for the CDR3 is TGCAGCGTTGAAGTGGATTCCTACAATGAGCAGTTCTTC. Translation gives CSVEVDSYNEQFF.

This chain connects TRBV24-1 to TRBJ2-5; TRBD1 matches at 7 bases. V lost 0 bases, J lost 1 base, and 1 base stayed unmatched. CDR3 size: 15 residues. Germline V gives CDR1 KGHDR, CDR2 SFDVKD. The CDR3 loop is CATSDLGTAQETQYF. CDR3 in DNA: TGTGCCACCAGTGATTTGGGGACAGCCCAAGAGACCCAGTACTTC.

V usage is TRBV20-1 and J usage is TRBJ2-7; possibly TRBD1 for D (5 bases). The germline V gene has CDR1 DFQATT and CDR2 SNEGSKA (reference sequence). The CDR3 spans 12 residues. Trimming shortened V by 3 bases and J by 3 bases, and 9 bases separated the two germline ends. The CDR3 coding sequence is TGCAGTGCTAGCGACAGCAGCTACGAGCAGTACTTC. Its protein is CSASDSSYEQYF.

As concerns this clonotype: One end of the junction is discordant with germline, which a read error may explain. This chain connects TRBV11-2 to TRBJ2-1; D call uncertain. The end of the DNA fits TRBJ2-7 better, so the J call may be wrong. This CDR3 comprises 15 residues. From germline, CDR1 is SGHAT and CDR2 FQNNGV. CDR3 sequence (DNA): TGTACCAGCAGCAAACTGATCCAAGGGATCTACGAGCAGTACTTC. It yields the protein CTSSKLIQGIYEQYF.

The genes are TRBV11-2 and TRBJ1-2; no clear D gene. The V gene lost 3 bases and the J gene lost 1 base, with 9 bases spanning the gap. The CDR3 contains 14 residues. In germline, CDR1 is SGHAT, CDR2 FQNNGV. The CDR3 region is CASSFSGDNYGYTF. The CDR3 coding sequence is TGTGCCAGCAGCTTCTCGGGAGATAACTATGGCTACACCTTC. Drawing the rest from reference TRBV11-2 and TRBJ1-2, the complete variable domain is EAGVAQSPRYKIIEKRQSVAFWCNPISGHATLYWYQQILGQGPKLLIQFQNNGVVDDSQLPKDRFSAERLKGVDSTLKIQPAKLEDSAVYLCASSFSGDNYGYTFGSGTRLTVV.

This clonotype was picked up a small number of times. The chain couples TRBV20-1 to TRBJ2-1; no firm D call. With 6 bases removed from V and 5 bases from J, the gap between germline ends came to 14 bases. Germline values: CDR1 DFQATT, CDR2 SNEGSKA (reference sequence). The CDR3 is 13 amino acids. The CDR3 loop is CSAQPDPNNEQFF. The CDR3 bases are TGCAGTGCGCAGCCGGACCCTAACAATGAGCAGTTCTTC.

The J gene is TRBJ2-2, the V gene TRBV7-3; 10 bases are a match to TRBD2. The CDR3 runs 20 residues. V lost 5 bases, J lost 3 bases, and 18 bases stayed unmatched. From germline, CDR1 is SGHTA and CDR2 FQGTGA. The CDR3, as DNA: TGTGCCAGCAGCCTACGTAGGCCTAGCGGGAGTAAAGTGGACACCGGGGAGCTGTTTTTT. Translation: CASSLRRPSGSKVDTGELFF.

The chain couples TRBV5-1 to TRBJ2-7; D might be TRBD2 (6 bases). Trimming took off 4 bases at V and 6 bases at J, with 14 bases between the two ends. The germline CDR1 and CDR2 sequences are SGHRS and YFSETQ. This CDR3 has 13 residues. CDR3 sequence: CASSAGGTFEQYF. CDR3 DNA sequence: TGCGCCAGCAGCGCCGGAGGGACGTTCGAGCAGTACTTC.

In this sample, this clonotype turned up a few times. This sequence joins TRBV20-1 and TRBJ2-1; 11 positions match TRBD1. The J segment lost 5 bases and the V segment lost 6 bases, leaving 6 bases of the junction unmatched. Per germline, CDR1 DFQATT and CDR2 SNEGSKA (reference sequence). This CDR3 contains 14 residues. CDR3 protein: CSAPGQGADNEQFF. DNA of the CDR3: TGCAGTGCCCCCGGACAGGGGGCTGACAATGAGCAGTTCTTC.

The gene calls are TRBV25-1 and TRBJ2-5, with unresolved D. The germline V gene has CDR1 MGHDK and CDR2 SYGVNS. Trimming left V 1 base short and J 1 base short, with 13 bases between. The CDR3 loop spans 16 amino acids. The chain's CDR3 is CASSEFGTAVQETQYF. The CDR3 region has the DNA TGTGCCAGCAGTGAATTCGGAACTGCAGTCCAAGAGACCCAGTACTTC.

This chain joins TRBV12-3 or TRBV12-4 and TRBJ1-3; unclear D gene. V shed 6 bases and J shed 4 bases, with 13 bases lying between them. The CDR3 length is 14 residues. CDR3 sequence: CASSPDQIGNTIYF. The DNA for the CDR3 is TGTGCCAGCAGCCCCGACCAAATCGGAAACACCATATATTTT.

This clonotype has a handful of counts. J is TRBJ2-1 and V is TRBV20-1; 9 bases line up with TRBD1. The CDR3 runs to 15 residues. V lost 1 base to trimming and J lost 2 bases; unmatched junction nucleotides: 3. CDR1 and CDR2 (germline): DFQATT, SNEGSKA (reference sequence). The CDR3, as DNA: TGCAGTGCTAGAGGACACAGGGGGCCCTACAATGAGCAGTTCTTC. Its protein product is CSARGHRGPYNEQFF.

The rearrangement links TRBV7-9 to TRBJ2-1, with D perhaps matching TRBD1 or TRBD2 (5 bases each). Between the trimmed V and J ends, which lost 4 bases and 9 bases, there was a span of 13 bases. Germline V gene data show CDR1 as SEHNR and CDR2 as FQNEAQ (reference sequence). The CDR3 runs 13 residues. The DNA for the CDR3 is TGTGCCAGCAGCTGGATAGGGACGGGTGAGCAGTTCTTC. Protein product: CASSWIGTGEQFF.

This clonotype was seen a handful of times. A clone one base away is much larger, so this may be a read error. In nucleotides, the CDR3 is TGTGTCAGCAGTACAACTTCCGTTTCAACAGATACGCAGTATTTT. Protein: CVSSTTSVSTDTQYF. V gene TRBV7-2 combines with J gene TRBJ2-3; D unclear. The CDR3 runs 15 residues. CDR1 and CDR2 from the germline V gene are SGHTA and FQGNSA.

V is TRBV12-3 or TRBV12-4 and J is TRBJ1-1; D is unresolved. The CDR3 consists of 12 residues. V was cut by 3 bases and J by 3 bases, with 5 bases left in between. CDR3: CASSFEYTEAFF. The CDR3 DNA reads TGTGCCAGCAGTTTTGAGTACACTGAAGCTTTCTTT.

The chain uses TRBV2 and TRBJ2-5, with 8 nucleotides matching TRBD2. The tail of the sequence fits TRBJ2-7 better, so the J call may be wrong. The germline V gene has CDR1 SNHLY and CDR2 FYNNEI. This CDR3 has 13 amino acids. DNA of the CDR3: TGTGCCAGCTTGGCTAGCGGGCTGGTCGAGCAGTACTTC. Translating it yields CASLASGLVEQYF.

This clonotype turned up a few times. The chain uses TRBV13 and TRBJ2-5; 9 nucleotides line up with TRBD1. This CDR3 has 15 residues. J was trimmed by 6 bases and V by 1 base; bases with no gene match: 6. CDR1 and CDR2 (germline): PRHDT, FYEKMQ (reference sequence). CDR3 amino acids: CASSLVQGAVKTQYF. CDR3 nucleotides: TGTGCCAGCAGCTTAGTACAGGGGGCGGTTAAGACCCAGTACTTC.

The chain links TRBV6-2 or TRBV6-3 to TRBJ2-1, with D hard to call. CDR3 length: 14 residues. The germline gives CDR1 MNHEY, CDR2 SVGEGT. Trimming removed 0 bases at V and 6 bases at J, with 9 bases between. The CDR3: CASSYSRLANEQFF. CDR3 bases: TGTGCCAGCAGTTACTCCCGACTCGCCAATGAGCAGTTCTTC.

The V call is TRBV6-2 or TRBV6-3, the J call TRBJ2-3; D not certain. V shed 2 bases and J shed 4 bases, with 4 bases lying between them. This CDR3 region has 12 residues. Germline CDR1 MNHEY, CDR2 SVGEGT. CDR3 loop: CASSYVADTQYF. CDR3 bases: TGTGCCAGCAGTTACGTGGCAGATACGCAGTATTTT.

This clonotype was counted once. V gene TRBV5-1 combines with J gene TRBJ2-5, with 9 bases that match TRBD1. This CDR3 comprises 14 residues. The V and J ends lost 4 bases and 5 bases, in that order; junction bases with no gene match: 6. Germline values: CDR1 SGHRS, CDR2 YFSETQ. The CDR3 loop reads CASSMGQGAETQYF. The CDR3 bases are TGCGCCAGCAGCATGGGACAGGGTGCCGAGACCCAGTACTTC. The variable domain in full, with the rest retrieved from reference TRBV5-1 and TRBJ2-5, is KAGVTQTPRYLIKTRGQQVTLSCSPISGHRSVSWYQQTPGQGLQFLFEYFSETQRNKGNFPGRFSGRQFSNSRSEMNVSTLELGDSALYLCASSMGQGAETQYFGPGTRLLVL.